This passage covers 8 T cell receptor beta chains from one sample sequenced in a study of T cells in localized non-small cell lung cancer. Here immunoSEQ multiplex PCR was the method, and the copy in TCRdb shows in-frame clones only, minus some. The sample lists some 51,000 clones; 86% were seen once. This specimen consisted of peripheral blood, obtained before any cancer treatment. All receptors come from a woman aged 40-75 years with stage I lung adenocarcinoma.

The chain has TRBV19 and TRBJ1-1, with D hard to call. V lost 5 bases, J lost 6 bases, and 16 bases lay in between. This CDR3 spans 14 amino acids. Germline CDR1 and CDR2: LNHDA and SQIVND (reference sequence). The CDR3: CASSLTQQVAEAFF. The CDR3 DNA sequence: TGTGCCAGTAGTCTGACTCAGCAGGTCGCTGAAGCTTTCTTT.

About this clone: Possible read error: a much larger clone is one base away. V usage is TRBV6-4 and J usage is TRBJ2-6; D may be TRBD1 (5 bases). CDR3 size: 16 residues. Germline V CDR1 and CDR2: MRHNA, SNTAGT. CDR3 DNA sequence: TGTGTCAGCAGTCAAGGGGCACTGGGAGGGGCCAACGTCCTGACTTTC. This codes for CVSSQGALGGANVLTF.

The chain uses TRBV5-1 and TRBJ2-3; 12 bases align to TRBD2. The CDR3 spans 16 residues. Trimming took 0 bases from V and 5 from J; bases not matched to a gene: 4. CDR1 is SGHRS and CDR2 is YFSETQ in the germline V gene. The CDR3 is CASSLGLAGAQDTQYF. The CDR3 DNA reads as TGCGCCAGCAGCTTGGGACTAGCGGGGGCCCAAGATACGCAGTATTTT.

CDR3 amino acids: CASSQVPGPGQGNRGYTF. The DNA of the CDR3 is TGCGCCAGCAGCCAAGTCCCTGGCCCGGGACAGGGGAATCGTGGCTACACCTTC. The genes are TRBV4-1 and TRBJ1-2; 10 nucleotides align to TRBD1. The V segment lost 1 base and the J segment 7 bases; nucleotides outside the gene matches: 15. The CDR3 contains 18 residues. Germline V gene sequence: CDR1 MGHRA, CDR2 YSYEKL.

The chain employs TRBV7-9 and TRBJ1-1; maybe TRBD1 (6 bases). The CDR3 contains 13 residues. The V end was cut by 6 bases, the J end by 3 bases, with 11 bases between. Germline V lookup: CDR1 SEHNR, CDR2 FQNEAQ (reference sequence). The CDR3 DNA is TGTGCCAGCAGTGAGAGGGGGTACACTGAAGCTTTCTTT. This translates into CASSERGYTEAFF.

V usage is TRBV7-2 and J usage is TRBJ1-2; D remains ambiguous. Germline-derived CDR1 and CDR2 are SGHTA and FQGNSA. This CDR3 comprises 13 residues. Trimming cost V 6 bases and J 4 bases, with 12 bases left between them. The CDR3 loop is CASSIGSVYGYTF. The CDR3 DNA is TGTGCCAGCAGTATAGGGTCAGTCTATGGCTACACCTTC.

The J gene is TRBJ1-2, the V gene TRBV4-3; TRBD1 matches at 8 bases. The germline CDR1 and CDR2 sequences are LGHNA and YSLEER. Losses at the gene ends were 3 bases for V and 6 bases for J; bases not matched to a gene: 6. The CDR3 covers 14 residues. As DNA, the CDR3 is TGCGCCAGCAGCCATACGACAGGGGCGGATGGCTACACCTTC. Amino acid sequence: CASSHTTGADGYTF.

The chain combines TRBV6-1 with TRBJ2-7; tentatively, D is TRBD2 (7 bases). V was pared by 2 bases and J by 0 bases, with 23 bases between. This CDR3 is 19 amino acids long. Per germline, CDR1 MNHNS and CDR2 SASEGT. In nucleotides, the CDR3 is TGTGCCAGCAGTGAAACGGGACGGGGGGCCCGCTCCCTCTCCTACGAGCAGTACTTC. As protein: CASSETGRGARSLSYEQYF.